The 27 T cell receptor beta chains reported below all come from one sample, sequenced in a study of shared T cell receptors in the human thymus. Profiling relied on immunoSEQ multiplex PCR, and the TCRdb table lists in-frame clones only, not all of them. The sample shows some 760,000 clones, 80% to 90% of them seen only once. This sample also appeared in a second study, on human thymus T cells.

The sequencing input was thymocytes. The source is a girl under three years old with a congenital heart defect.

The chain carries TRBV4-3 and TRBJ2-3, with unresolved D. With 0 bases removed from V and 0 bases from J, the gap between germline ends came to 10 bases. Germline CDR1 and CDR2: LGHNA and YSLEER. The CDR3 totals 16 residues. The CDR3 region is CASSQDSPTSTDTQYF. Here the CDR3 DNA reads TGCGCCAGCAGCCAAGACTCACCGACTAGCACAGATACGCAGTATTTT.

The chain joins TRBV19 to TRBJ2-2; D not certain. Trimming stripped 2 bases from V and 1 base from J, with 14 bases between. The germline CDR1 and CDR2 sequences are LNHDA and SQIVND (reference sequence). The CDR3 length is 17 residues. The CDR3 DNA sequence: TGTGCCAGTAGTATACCCCAGAAGAGAGGGAACACCGGGGAGCTGTTTTTT. Translated, it gives CASSIPQKRGNTGELFF.

This clone was observed once. The CDR3 sequence: CASSQGVRREVYNEQFF. The CDR3 bases are TGCGCCAGCAGCCAAGGCGTTCGGAGGGAGGTCTACAATGAGCAGTTCTTC. The rearrangement joins TRBV4-1 to TRBJ2-1, with D maybe TRBD2 (6 bases). The germline V gene encodes CDR1 MGHRA and CDR2 YSYEKL. CDR3 length: 17 residues. V was trimmed by 1 base and J by 3 bases, leaving 16 bases between them.

The chain is built from TRBV6-5 and TRBJ2-7; 8 nucleotides align to TRBD2. The CDR3 sequence is 15 residues long. Germline V gives CDR1 MNHEY, CDR2 SVGAGI. Trimming removed 6 bases from V and 1 base from J; junction bases left unmatched: 8. This chain's CDR3 is CASSYRAGASYEQYF. The DNA of the CDR3 is TGTGCCAGCAGCTACAGAGCGGGGGCGTCCTACGAGCAGTACTTC.

This chain connects TRBV5-1 to TRBJ2-1, with 11 bases aligning to TRBD2. The CDR3 runs 15 residues. The germline CDR1 and CDR2 sequences are SGHRS and YFSETQ. Trimming took 5 bases from V and 5 from J; bases not matched to a gene: 6. CDR3 in DNA: TGCGCCAGCAGTCCCTTAGCGGGGGGGAACAATGAGCAGTTCTTC. Its translation: CASSPLAGGNNEQFF.

This chain uses TRBV5-6 with TRBJ1-2, with D tentatively TRBD1 (6 bases). CDR1 and CDR2 (germline): SGHDT, YYEEEE. V was clipped by 4 bases and J by 13 bases, with 14 bases between them. This CDR3 spans 11 amino acids. The CDR3 DNA follows: TGTGCCAGCAGCGGTGGACAGAGCCTCACCTTC. Its translation: CASSGGQSLTF.

This clone was picked up one time. The chain has TRBV27 and TRBJ2-7; D is possibly TRBD1 (5 bases). The CDR3 length is 15 residues. Germline CDR1 and CDR2: MNHEY and SMNVEV (reference sequence). The V gene lost 0 bases and the J gene lost 1 base, with 10 bases spanning the gap. CDR3 in DNA: TGTGCCAGCAGTTTATCCCTTCCAGGGTCCTACGAGCAGTACTTC. Protein product: CASSLSLPGSYEQYF.

The chain employs TRBV5-5 and TRBJ2-1, with TRBD1 matching over 7 bases. V gave up 4 bases and J gave up 3 bases; unmatched junction bases: 4. Germline CDR1 reads SGHKS; CDR2 reads YYEKEE (reference sequence). The CDR3 is made up of 14 amino acids. The CDR3 DNA reads as TGTGCCAGCAGCCAGGGGGACGGCTACAATGAGCAGTTCTTC. Amino acid sequence: CASSQGDGYNEQFF.

This chain uses TRBV4-1 with TRBJ2-4, with D unresolved. V lost 1 base, J lost 3 bases, and 13 bases lay in between. Germline V gives CDR1 MGHRA, CDR2 YSYEKL. This CDR3 contains 16 residues. The CDR3 nucleotides read TGCGCCAGCAGCCAAGTAAATCCGGAGTTCAAAAACATTCAGTACTTC. Encoded protein: CASSQVNPEFKNIQYF.

V and J are TRBV11-3 and TRBJ2-5; possible D gene TRBD2, 5 bases. The V gene lost 3 bases and the J gene lost 2 bases, with 16 bases spanning the gap. In germline, CDR1 is SGHNT, CDR2 YENEEA. The CDR3 is 16 amino acids. CDR3 DNA: TGTGCCAGCAGCTTCCCTCTAGCCGGAGAACAAGAGACCCAGTACTTC. It yields the protein CASSFPLAGEQETQYF. The variable domain in full, completed from reference TRBV11-3 and TRBJ2-5, reads EAGVVQSPRYKIIEKKQPVAFWCNPISGHNTLYWYLQNLGQGPELLIRYENEEAVDDSQLPKDRFSAERLKGVDSTLKIQPAELGDSAVYLCASSFPLAGEQETQYFGPGTRLLVL.

This chain connects TRBV5-1 to TRBJ2-5; 14 bases are a match to TRBD2. This CDR3 has 17 residues. The trim removed 4 bases at V and 0 bases at J, leaving 5 bases unmatched. CDR1 and CDR2 from the germline V gene are SGHRS and YFSETQ. The CDR3 sequence: CASSRGLAGAYQETQYF. The CDR3 region has the DNA TGCGCCAGCAGCAGGGGACTAGCGGGGGCGTACCAAGAGACCCAGTACTTC.

The chain combines TRBV30 with TRBJ1-1; D gene ambiguous. CDR3 length: 16 residues. Germline-derived CDR1 and CDR2 are GTSNPN and SVGIG (reference sequence). V lost 2 bases and J 3 bases, leaving 19 bases between the germline ends. CDR3 sequence reads: CAWSPPRASEDTEAFF. CDR3 bases: TGTGCCTGGAGTCCCCCGAGGGCCAGTGAGGACACTGAAGCTTTCTTT.

This clone occurred a few times. The chain is built from TRBV6-1 and TRBJ1-6, with D possibly TRBD1 on 5 matching bases. With 5 bases removed from V and 5 bases from J, the gap between germline ends came to 10 bases. This CDR3 has 14 amino acids. Germline V CDR1 and CDR2: MNHNS, SASEGT. DNA of the CDR3: TGTGCCAGCAGTAACAAACAGGATAATTCACCCCTCCACTTT. Residues: CASSNKQDNSPLHF.

This clone was observed once. The V and J genes are TRBV4-1 and TRBJ1-5; D might be TRBD1 (6 bases). Trimming removed 5 bases from V and 2 bases from J, with 13 bases in between. Germline CDR1 MGHRA, CDR2 YSYEKL. The CDR3 has 15 amino acids. The chain's CDR3 is CASSFRPGGNQPQHF. The CDR3 region has the DNA TGCGCCAGCAGCTTTCGCCCAGGGGGCAATCAGCCCCAGCATTTT.

The chain uses TRBV5-4 and TRBJ2-7; D possibly corresponds to TRBD1 (5 bases). The CDR3 has 16 residues. The V gene lost 0 bases and the J gene lost 2 bases, with 15 bases spanning the gap. Germline V gene sequence: CDR1 SGHNT, CDR2 YYREEE (reference sequence). The CDR3 DNA sequence: TGTGCCAGCAGCTTGGGAGCAGGGAAAGTCACCTACGAGCAGTACTTC. It encodes CASSLGAGKVTYEQYF. Based on the CDR3 plus reference TRBV5-4 and TRBJ2-7, the full variable domain is ETGVTQSPTHLIKTRGQQVTLRCSSQSGHNTVSWYQQALGQGPQFIFQYYREEENGRGNFPPRFSGLQFPNYSSELNVNALELDDSALYLCASSLGAGKVTYEQYFGPGTRLTVT.

The sample holds a few counts of this clone. The chain carries TRBV6-5 and TRBJ2-7, with a weak D call TRBD2 (5 bases). CDR3 size: 15 residues. With 5 bases removed from V and 2 bases from J, the gap between germline ends came to 16 bases. CDR1 is MNHEY and CDR2 is SVGAGI in the germline V gene. The CDR3 DNA reads TGTGCCAGCAGTCAGGTTCAGCCGACTACCTACGAGCAGTACTTC. This gives the protein CASSQVQPTTYEQYF.

The chain employs TRBV25-1 and TRBJ2-4, with a weak D call TRBD1 (6 bases). With 2 bases removed from V and 13 bases from J, the gap between germline ends came to 9 bases. Germline V CDR1 and CDR2: MGHDK, SYGVNS. This CDR3 spans 11 amino acids. DNA of the CDR3: TGTGCCAGCAGTGAAGGCAGGGGACAGTACTTC. This encodes CASSEGRGQYF. The whole variable domain, remainder taken from reference TRBV25-1 and TRBJ2-4, is EADIYQTPRYLVIGTGKKITLECSQTMGHDKMYWYQQDPGMELHLIHYSYGVNSTEKGDLSSESTVSRIRTEHFPLTLESARPSHTSQYLCASSEGRGQYFGAGTRLSVL.

The chain joins TRBV29-1 to TRBJ1-2; D gene ambiguous. Looked up from germline, CDR1 is SQVTM and CDR2 is ANQGSEA. V was clipped by 2 bases and J by 3 bases, with 16 bases between them. This CDR3 spans 15 amino acids. CDR3 bases: TGCAGCGTTGAATTGCGGATTGGGAGGGACTATGGCTACACCTTC. Translated: CSVELRIGRDYGYTF.

The chain combines TRBV5-4 with TRBJ1-3; 9 bases are shared with TRBD1. Germline V CDR1 and CDR2: SGHNT, YYREEE (reference sequence). This CDR3 spans 17 amino acids. J gave up 3 bases and V 3 bases, and 10 bases lay outside the gene matches. The CDR3 DNA is TGTGCCAGCAGCTGGGGCCACAGGGGGCATCGTGGAAACACCATATATTTT. Translation gives CASSWGHRGHRGNTIYF.

V gene TRBV10-3 combines with J gene TRBJ2-1; D is unresolved. Trimming pared 5 bases from V and 4 bases from J, leaving 21 bases between. CDR3 length: 17 amino acids. Germline lookup yields CDR1 ENHRY and CDR2 SYGVKD. The CDR3 here is CAISQYLVASPYNEQFF. The CDR3 nucleotides read TGTGCCATCAGTCAATATCTGGTAGCCTCCCCGTACAATGAGCAGTTCTTC.

The chain employs TRBV2 and TRBJ1-2; 9 bases align to TRBD1. V shed 5 bases, J shed 1 base, and the junction held 17 bases outside the gene matches. Germline lookup yields CDR1 SNHLY and CDR2 FYNNEI. The CDR3 extends over 19 amino acids. Here the CDR3 DNA reads TGTGCCAGCAGTCGAACCTTTCCGGGACAGGGACCATATAACTATGGCTACACCTTC. It encodes CASSRTFPGQGPYNYGYTF. Combining the CDR3 with reference TRBV2 and TRBJ1-2 gives the whole variable domain EPEVTQTPSHQVTQMGQEVILRCVPISNHLYFYWYRQILGQKVEFLVSFYNNEISEKSEIFDDQFSVERPDGSNFTLKIRSTKLEDSAMYFCASSRTFPGQGPYNYGYTFGSGTRLTVV.

V gene TRBV4-1 combines with J gene TRBJ1-6; D not certain. V lost 1 base and J 7 bases, leaving 11 bases between the germline ends. The CDR3 extends over 15 amino acids. Germline V CDR1 and CDR2: MGHRA, YSYEKL. The CDR3 nucleotides are TGCGCCAGCAGCCAAGGGCGAGAGGAGAATTCACCCCTCCACTTT. Translating gives CASSQGREENSPLHF.

The CDR3 nucleotides are TGTGCCAGCAGTGACAAGTCAGGGGGCACGCATCAGCCCCAGCATTTT. Translated, it gives CASSDKSGGTHQPQHF. This chain joins TRBV6-1 and TRBJ1-5; TRBD1 aligns across 8 bases. The ends lost 3 bases at V and 5 bases at J; junction bases unmatched: 9. The germline V gene encodes CDR1 MNHNS and CDR2 SASEGT. CDR3 length: 16 residues.

This chain links TRBV13 with TRBJ2-5; D gene uncertain. Trimming stripped 4 bases from V and 5 bases from J, with 14 bases between. The CDR3 covers 14 residues. Per germline, CDR1 PRHDT and CDR2 FYEKMQ (reference sequence). The CDR3 DNA sequence: TGTGCCAGCAGCTCTTCCGACACCTGGGAGACCCAGTACTTC. Its protein product is CASSSSDTWETQYF.

The chain uses TRBV15 and TRBJ1-6; D perhaps matches TRBD1 (5 bases). The germline V gene has CDR1 LNHNV and CDR2 YYDKDF (reference sequence). V lost 1 base, J lost 11 bases, and 18 bases lay in between. The CDR3 loop spans 16 amino acids. Here the CDR3 reads CATSRAEGAFYPPLHF. Here the CDR3 DNA reads TGTGCCACCAGCAGAGCGGAAGGGGCTTTTTATCCACCCCTCCACTTT.

The genes are TRBV9 and TRBJ2-7; D might be TRBD2 (6 bases). Germline V gene sequence: CDR1 SGDLS, CDR2 YYNGEE. The length of the CDR3 is 14 residues. Deletions cut 5 bases from V and 3 bases from J, with 15 bases between. The CDR3 protein is CASSPLGGSYEQYF. CDR3 nucleotide sequence: TGTGCCAGCAGTCCGTTGGGGGGAAGCTACGAGCAGTACTTC.

The chain couples TRBV14 to TRBJ1-1, with TRBD1 matching 7 bases. The CDR3 sequence is 16 residues long. The ends lost 4 bases at V and 1 base at J; junction bases unmatched: 9. The V gene's germline CDR1 is SGHDN and CDR2 FVKESK. CDR3 bases: TGTGCCAGCAGCCTACAGGGGTCCGGGAGGAACACTGAAGCTTTCTTT. It specifies CASSLQGSGRNTEAFF.